A selection of T cell receptor beta chains follows, all from one sample in a study of T cell responses to AZD1222 COVID-19 vaccine. Sequencing was performed with immunoSEQ multiplex PCR; in TCRdb, only in-frame clones are kept and a portion is missing. The sample consists of about 100,000 clones, about 85% of them appearing once. This specimen was peripheral blood, taken 28 days after the second AZD1222 dose. The receptors come from an adult who received the AZD1222 COVID-19 vaccine. Both conserved end residues are part of each CDR3. A D gene is named only where the DNA matches it firmly. Size tells how often a clone was seen (once, few, many) or the class of an expanded clone, and some rows leave it out.

clone_size j_call v_call d_call cdr3_nt cdr3_aa
NA TRBJ2-5 TRBV27 NA TGTGCCAGCAGTTTTGGAAGGTCCTTTGGGACCCAGTACTTC CASSFGRSFGTQYF
NA TRBJ2-5 TRBV18 NA TGTGCCAGCTCACCATCGGGCGGCAGGGGAGAGACCCAGTACTTC CASSPSGGRGETQYF
NA TRBJ2-6 TRBV4-2 NA TGTGCCAGCAGCCAAGATTATGGAGGGGCTGGGGCCAACGTCCTGACTTTC CASSQDYGGAGANVLTF
once TRBJ1-6 TRBV7-9 TRBD1 TGTGCCAGCAGCTCCTACAGGGGCGGTTCACCCCTCCACTTT CASSSYRGGSPLHF
NA TRBJ2-7 TRBV7-3 TRBD1 TGTGCCAGCAGCTTAAGTGGACAGGCCTACGAGCAGTACTTC CASSLSGQAYEQYF
NA TRBJ2-2 TRBV7-9 NA TGTGCCAGCAGCTTCGTCGGCACGACTAACACCGGGGAGCTGTTTTTT CASSFVGTTNTGELFF
NA TRBJ1-2 TRBV3-1/TRBV3-2 NA TGTGCCAGCAGCCAAGATATGGGTGCTAACTATGGCTACACCTTC CASSQDMGANYGYTF
NA TRBJ2-7 TRBV2 TRBD1 TGTGCCTCATCCGGGACAGTCTACGAGCAGTACTTC CASSGTVYEQYF
NA TRBJ2-7 TRBV3-1/TRBV3-2 TRBD1 TGTGCCAGCAGCCATACAGGGACAGGGTACGAGCAGTACTTC CASSHTGTGYEQYF
many TRBJ2-7 TRBV6-1 NA TGTGCCAGCAGTGAATTGGACTTCTACGAGCAGTACTTC CASSELDFYEQYF
NA TRBJ1-6 TRBV6-5 NA TGTGCCAGCAGTTACGGGGCAGTCTCCTATAATTCACCCCTCCACTTT CASSYGAVSYNSPLHF
NA TRBJ1-4 TRBV10-3 NA TGTGCCATCAGTGAGTCGCCCCAAGGCGAAAAACTGTTTTTT CAISESPQGEKLFF
NA TRBJ2-4 TRBV5-4 NA TGTGCCAGCAGCTTGCGGATGGCTTCAGAAGCCAAAAACATTCAGTACTTC CASSLRMASEAKNIQYF
NA TRBJ2-2 TRBV7-3 TRBD1 TGTGCCAGCAGCCCTAGCGGACAGGGGGTGAACGGGGAGCTGTTTTTT CASSPSGQGVNGELFF
NA TRBJ1-1 TRBV5-5 TRBD1 TGTGCCAGCAGTCCACGGGGAATCGGGACAGGGCTTTGGGACGAAGCTTTCTTT CASSPRGIGTGLWDEAFF
NA TRBJ1-3 TRBV5-4 TRBD1 TGTGCCAGCAGCTTAAGGACCCTAAGGGGGCAAGACACCATATATTTT CASSLRTLRGQDTIYF
NA TRBJ2-7 TRBV27 NA TGTGCCAGCGGAGTTACAGGGAACGAGCAGTACTTC CASGVTGNEQYF
NA TRBJ1-2 TRBV3-1/TRBV3-2 NA TGTGCCAGCAGCCAAGTGGTAGGTCTTGGCTACACCTTC CASSQVVGLGYTF
NA TRBJ2-3 TRBV11-3 TRBD2 TGTGCCAGCAGCCAGGGACTAGCGGGGGATACGCAGTATTTT CASSQGLAGDTQYF
once TRBJ2-3 TRBV29-1 NA TGCAGCGTCCGAGGGTCAACTGGTATGGACACAGATACGCAGTATTTT CSVRGSTGMDTDTQYF
once TRBJ1-5 TRBV18 NA TGTGCCAGCTCACCTGAAAATCAGCCCCAGCATTTT CASSPENQPQHF
NA TRBJ1-2 TRBV6-2/TRBV6-3 NA TGTGCCAGCAGTTACTTGGCCCTCCAATGGGAGGGTGGCTACACCTTC CASSYLALQWEGGYTF
NA TRBJ2-7 TRBV11-2 NA TGTGCCAGCAGCCCCGTAGTGGCCTACGAGCAGTACTTC CASSPVVAYEQYF
NA TRBJ2-5 TRBV5-6 NA TGTGCCAGCAGCTTGGGGACTTCCCAAGAGACCCAGTACTTC CASSLGTSQETQYF
NA TRBJ1-2 TRBV6-5 TRBD1 TGTGCCAGCAGCCAGACAGGGTGGCATGGCTACACCTTC CASSQTGWHGYTF
NA TRBJ1-2 TRBV7-2 NA TGTGCCAGCAGCTTAGACTTCTATACGGGCTACACCTTC CASSLDFYTGYTF
NA TRBJ1-3 TRBV19 TRBD1 TGTGCCAGTAGTATAGGGAAGACAGGGGGATGGGGCTCTGGAAACACCATATATTTT CASSIGKTGGWGSGNTIYF
NA TRBJ1-1 TRBV30 NA TGTGCCTGGAGTGTACTAGATCCTGAAGCTTTCTTT CAWSVLDPEAFF
NA TRBJ2-7 TRBV19 TRBD1 TGTGCCAGTAGTATTGGGCAGGGGGCCTACGAGCAGTACTTC CASSIGQGAYEQYF
NA TRBJ2-6 TRBV19 NA TGTGCCAGTAGTACGGGCCCTCTAGGGTTGACTGGGGCCAACGTCCTGACTTTC CASSTGPLGLTGANVLTF
NA TRBJ1-6 TRBV7-9 NA TGTGCCAGCAGCCCCGGACCCGGCGGCAATTCACCCCTCCACTTT CASSPGPGGNSPLHF
NA TRBJ1-1 TRBV4-1 TRBD1 TGCGCCAGCAGCCTCCGACAGGGAGCAGAGGACACTGAAGCTTTCTTT CASSLRQGAEDTEAFF
medium-sized TRBJ1-5 TRBV15 NA TGTGCCACCAGCAGAGAAGGTAGAGCGAATCAGCCCCAGCATTTT CATSREGRANQPQHF
NA TRBJ2-2 TRBV28 TRBD1 TGTGCCAGCAGAGGGACAGCCGCGAACACCGGGGAGCTGTTTTTT CASRGTAANTGELFF
NA TRBJ1-6 TRBV7-2 NA TGTGCCAGCGGGGAAGCCACCCTCCACTTT CASGEATLHF
NA TRBJ1-6 TRBV5-1 NA TGCGCCAGCGCCACCTCCCCCGGACAAAGTAATTCACCCCTCCACTTT CASATSPGQSNSPLHF
NA TRBJ2-2 TRBV9 TRBD2 TGTGCCAGCAGCGCATCGCTCGCGGGGGGGCTGTCCGGGGAGCTGTTTTTT CASSASLAGGLSGELFF
few TRBJ1-2 TRBV5-1 NA TGCGCCAGCAGCTTATCCGGGGGCCGTCGCTATGGCTACACCTTC CASSLSGGRRYGYTF
NA TRBJ1-2 TRBV27 NA TGTGCCAGCAGTTTATCGGGACTATATGGCTACACCTTC CASSLSGLYGYTF
NA TRBJ2-3 TRBV5-6 NA TGTGCCAGCAGCCGTGACTTGGGGACTAGCACAGATACGCAGTATTTT CASSRDLGTSTDTQYF
NA TRBJ1-6 TRBV6-2/TRBV6-3 TRBD1 TGTGCCAGCAGTTACGAGCCTCGCGGGACAGGGAATCATTCACCCCTCCACTTT CASSYEPRGTGNHSPLHF
NA TRBJ2-3 TRBV9 TRBD1 TGTGCCAGCAGCGTCGGGGGGACAGGGGACCCAGATACGCAGTATTTT CASSVGGTGDPDTQYF
NA TRBJ1-2 TRBV6-4 NA TGTGCCAGCAGTGACTCGGGGGGCTATGGCTACACCTTC CASSDSGGYGYTF
NA TRBJ1-3 TRBV9 NA TGTGCCAGCAGCTCCAGCGGTAGTCGGGGTAACTCTGGAAACACCATATATTTT CASSSSGSRGNSGNTIYF
few TRBJ2-7 TRBV27 NA TGTGCCAGCAGTTTGACTGAGAGCTCCTACGAGCAGTACTTC CASSLTESSYEQYF
NA TRBJ2-3 TRBV6-2/TRBV6-3 TRBD2 TGTGCCAGCAGTTGGCGGGGGGTTACGCAGTATTTT CASSWRGVTQYF
NA TRBJ1-1 TRBV6-2/TRBV6-3 NA TGTGCCAGCAGTCGCAATACCAGGGCTGGCGCGACTGAAGCTTTCTTT CASSRNTRAGATEAFF